Following are 24 T cell receptor beta chains from one sample sequenced in a study of PD-L1 blockade in urothelial cancer. Measured with immunoSEQ multiplex PCR; TCRdb has only the in-frame clones, and not every one. This sample has 25,000 to 35,000 clones; more than 75% occur once, and the top ten carry under 4.5%. Sequenced here: PBMCs, sampled around atezolizumab (anti-PD-L1) treatment. These receptors were taken from a man aged 45-65 years with urothelial cancer.

The rearrangement links TRBV6-4 to TRBJ2-2; 10 bases line up with TRBD2. Germline loops: CDR1 MRHNA, CDR2 SNTAGT. The J segment lost 1 base and the V segment lost 4 bases, leaving 0 bases of the junction unmatched. The CDR3 consists of 15 residues. The CDR3 region is CASSGTSGNTGELFF. In nucleotides, the CDR3 is TGTGCCAGCAGTGGGACTAGCGGGAACACCGGGGAGCTGTTTTTT.

CDR3: CASSPEYQETQYF. DNA of the CDR3: TGTGCCAGCTCACCGGAGTACCAAGAGACCCAGTACTTC. The rearrangement links TRBV18 to TRBJ2-5; D is undetermined. Looked up from germline, CDR1 is KGHSH and CDR2 is LQKENI. This CDR3 has 13 residues. V was pared by 3 bases and J by 0 bases, with 5 bases between.

The chain employs TRBV5-6 and TRBJ1-2; 8 bases fit TRBD1. The CDR3 sequence is 15 residues long. The junction had 15 bases not matched to a gene; V was cut back by 5 bases and J by 9 bases. Germline V gene data show CDR1 as SGHDT and CDR2 as YYEEEE. CDR3 in DNA: TGTGCCAGCAGTTTTGGACAGGGCGCCTTGGATAGCTACACCTTC. Its translation: CASSFGQGALDSYTF. Combining the CDR3 with reference TRBV5-6 and TRBJ1-2 gives the whole variable domain DAGVTQSPTHLIKTRGQQVTLRCSPKSGHDTVSWYQQALGQGPQFIFQYYEEEERQRGNFPDRFSGHQFPNYSSELNVNALLLGDSALYLCASSFGQGALDSYTFGSGTRLTVV.

The V and J genes are TRBV5-4 and TRBJ2-3, with a possible D match to TRBD1 (5 bases). V was pared by 5 bases and J by 2 bases, with 12 bases between. This CDR3 spans 14 amino acids. Germline V lookup: CDR1 SGHNT, CDR2 YYREEE (reference sequence). The DNA of the CDR3 is TGTGCCAGCAGACCGACAGCCACCACAGATACGCAGTATTTT. Translation: CASRPTATTDTQYF.

This clone was observed once. The chain links TRBV4-1 to TRBJ2-2, with TRBD2 matching 9 bases. The CDR3 covers 18 residues. V trimming: 3 bases; J trimming: 0 bases; junction bases outside the gene matches: 8. Germline CDR1 reads MGHRA; CDR2 reads YSYEKL. The CDR3 sequence is CASSHLTSGLANTGELFF. The DNA of the CDR3 is TGCGCCAGCAGCCACCTGACTAGCGGCCTCGCGAACACCGGGGAGCTGTTTTTT.

The V gene is TRBV9, the J gene TRBJ1-4; unclear D gene. Germline CDR1 SGDLS, CDR2 YYNGEE. V gave up 6 bases and J gave up 7 bases, with 16 bases separating them. This CDR3 has 14 residues. CDR3 region: CASNGGVGGEKLFF. The CDR3 coding sequence is TGTGCCAGCAACGGCGGTGTTGGTGGTGAAAAACTGTTTTTT.

The V call is TRBV7-9, the J call TRBJ2-3; tentative D call: TRBD1 (5 bases). This CDR3 comprises 14 residues. V was trimmed by 3 bases and J by 9 bases, leaving 16 bases between them. Germline V gene data show CDR1 as SEHNR and CDR2 as FQNEAQ (reference sequence). Here the CDR3 DNA reads TGTGCCAGCAGCTTTTTTCAGGGTTTGGAGACGCAGTATTTT. This sequence encodes CASSFFQGLETQYF.

As concerns this clone: One junction end does not reproduce the germline sequence, and a read error may be involved. The V and J genes are TRBV7-9 and TRBJ2-5; 7 positions match TRBD2. The length of the CDR3 is 18 residues. Germline-derived CDR1 and CDR2 are SEHNR and FQNEAQ (reference sequence). Written as DNA, the CDR3 is TGTGCCAGCACCTTAAAGGCGCGGGAGTACGGGCTGGGGGAGACCCAGTACTTC. Encoded protein: CASTLKAREYGLGETQYF.

This chain uses TRBV6-1 with TRBJ1-1, with 7 nucleotides matching TRBD1. Trimming cost V 3 bases and J 11 bases; bases outside gene matches: 6. The CDR3 is made up of 12 amino acids. CDR1 MNHNS and CDR2 SASEGT come from the germline V gene. Here the CDR3 DNA reads TGTGCCAGCAGTGAGGCAGGGGGTATTGCTTTCTTT. It is translated as CASSEAGGIAFF.

This sequence joins TRBV27 and TRBJ1-4; D uncertain. CDR3 length: 12 amino acids. Between the trimmed V and J ends, which lost 3 bases and 5 bases, there was a span of 4 bases. Germline assignment: CDR1 MNHEY and CDR2 SMNVEV (reference sequence). Written as DNA, the CDR3 is TGTGCCAGCAGTTTCCGGAATGAAAAACTGTTTTTT. As protein: CASSFRNEKLFF.

The V call is TRBV10-3, the J call TRBJ2-5, with 8 bases lining up with TRBD1. Germline values: CDR1 ENHRY, CDR2 SYGVKD. V shed 4 bases, J shed 5 bases, and the junction held 6 bases outside the gene matches. The CDR3 extends over 14 amino acids. CDR3 coding DNA: TGTGCCATCAGTGCAAGACAGGGGAAGGAGACCCAGTACTTC. Translating gives CAISARQGKETQYF.

The rearrangement uses TRBV14 and TRBJ2-7; 8 bases map to TRBD1. Trimming cost V 3 bases and J 5 bases; bases outside gene matches: 15. Germline V gene lookup returns CDR1 SGHDN and CDR2 FVKESK. This CDR3 is 17 amino acids long. The CDR3 reads CASSQTYTGQAPNEQYF. DNA of the CDR3: TGTGCCAGCAGCCAGACGTATACGGGACAGGCCCCAAACGAGCAGTACTTC.

The rearrangement links TRBV27 to TRBJ2-1; D is perhaps TRBD1 (5 bases). The ends were cut back, 6 bases at V and 7 bases at J, with 16 bases in the middle. The CDR3 consists of 14 residues. The V gene's germline CDR1 is MNHEY and CDR2 SMNVEV (reference sequence). The CDR3 DNA sequence: TGTGCCAGCAGAGACCAGGGTTTGATTAATGAGCAGTTCTTC. Its translation is CASRDQGLINEQFF.

CDR3 amino acids: CASMAGGLAGAYEQYF. The CDR3 nucleotides are TGTGCCAGCATGGCAGGGGGACTAGCGGGAGCCTACGAGCAGTACTTC. The genes are TRBV27 and TRBJ2-7; 14 nucleotides align to TRBD2. Germline CDR1 MNHEY, CDR2 SMNVEV (reference sequence). Trimming cost V 7 bases and J 2 bases; bases outside gene matches: 7. CDR3 length: 16 residues.

The chain joins TRBV29-1 to TRBJ2-2, with 10 bases aligning to TRBD2. V lost 8 bases to trimming and J lost 2 bases; unmatched junction nucleotides: 11. Germline CDR1 reads SQVTM; CDR2 reads ANQGSEA. This CDR3 has 16 amino acids. CDR3 DNA sequence: TGCAGCCGACTGGTCACTAGCGGGAAAAACACCGGGGAGCTGTTTTTT. Its protein is CSRLVTSGKNTGELFF.

This clone occurred once. This sequence joins TRBV20-1 and TRBJ2-7; D is possibly TRBD2 (6 bases). The germline gives CDR1 DFQATT, CDR2 SNEGSKA (reference sequence). The CDR3 runs 11 residues. Trimming removed 6 bases at V and 4 bases at J, with 10 bases between. CDR3 nucleotide sequence: TGCAGTGCAAGGGAGGAGTACGAGCAGTACTTC. Translating it yields CSAREEYEQYF.

This clone was observed once. The chain is built from TRBV6-1 and TRBJ2-5; perhaps TRBD2 as D (7 bases). In germline, CDR1 is MNHNS, CDR2 SASEGT. This CDR3 region has 17 residues. V was cut by 1 base and J by 2 bases, with 17 bases left in between. CDR3 residues: CASSEGAGAGEQETQYF. CDR3 coding DNA: TGTGCCAGCAGTGAAGGGGCAGGGGCGGGAGAACAAGAGACCCAGTACTTC.

The chain carries TRBV27 and TRBJ2-1; unclear D gene. This CDR3 is built from 15 residues. Germline CDR1 is MNHEY and CDR2 is SMNVEV (reference sequence). Deletions cut 3 bases from V and 0 bases from J, with 9 bases between. The CDR3 sequence is CASSFSSYSYNEQFF. The CDR3 DNA follows: TGTGCCAGCAGTTTTAGTAGCTACTCCTACAATGAGCAGTTCTTC.

The rearrangement links TRBV9 to TRBJ2-7; 8 nucleotides agree with TRBD2. The germline V gene encodes CDR1 SGDLS and CDR2 YYNGEE. This CDR3 contains 16 residues. J lost 5 bases, V lost 4 bases, and 14 bases had no gene match. CDR3 sequence (DNA): TGTGCCAGCAGCCACAACTTAGCGGGGACCCACGACGAGCAGTACTTC. Translating gives CASSHNLAGTHDEQYF.

The CDR3 DNA sequence: TGCGCCAGCAGATATTCGATCCAAACTAGCGGGAGTAATTACGAGCAGTACTTC. Translating gives CASRYSIQTSGSNYEQYF. V usage is TRBV5-1 and J usage is TRBJ2-7, with TRBD2 matching over 11 bases. J was trimmed by 4 bases and V by 5 bases; bases with no gene match: 17. From germline, CDR1 is SGHRS and CDR2 YFSETQ. The length of the CDR3 is 18 residues.

The chain combines TRBV30 with TRBJ1-5, with 9 positions matching TRBD1. Germline V gene lookup returns CDR1 GTSNPN and CDR2 SVGIG (reference sequence). With 2 bases clipped from V and 2 bases from J, the junction kept 1 base outside the gene matches. CDR3 size: 14 residues. The CDR3 DNA reads as TGTGCCTGGAGTCGGACAGGGGGCAATCAGCCCCAGCATTTT. Translating it yields CAWSRTGGNQPQHF.

V is TRBV14 and J is TRBJ2-7, with 9 bases matching TRBD2. This CDR3 is built from 16 residues. Germline loops: CDR1 SGHDN, CDR2 FVKESK. The V gene end was trimmed by 4 bases and the J gene end by 6 bases; junction bases not matched to a gene: 13. CDR3 residues: CASSPFTSTSGSEQYF. DNA for the CDR3: TGTGCCAGCAGCCCCTTTACTTCGACTAGCGGCTCCGAGCAGTACTTC.

Comment on this clone: Other DNA sequences of this sample code for an identical CDR3. V and J are TRBV18 and TRBJ1-5, with 10 positions matching TRBD1. CDR1 and CDR2 from the germline V gene are KGHSH and LQKENI. Germline trimming cut 3 bases from V and 2 bases from J; bases unmatched to any gene: 1. The CDR3 consists of 15 residues. In DNA form, the CDR3 reads TGTGCCAGCTCACCTGGGACAGGGGGCAATCAGCCCCAGCATTTT. This gives the protein CASSPGTGGNQPQHF.

The chain is built from TRBV27 and TRBJ1-4; 9 bases are a match to TRBD1. Germline V gene sequence: CDR1 MNHEY, CDR2 SMNVEV (reference sequence). The CDR3 has 13 residues. V lost 5 bases, J lost 7 bases, and 2 bases stayed unmatched. The CDR3, as DNA: TGTGCCAGCAGTCGGGACAGGGTTGAAAAACTGTTTTTT. Translating it yields CASSRDRVEKLFF.